This TCR beta chain is from a study of shared clonotypes between healthy human individuals. General study findings and limits: Shared clonotypes across all four donors exceeded non-shared ones in generation probability. Naive CD4 clonotype sharing across several donors was approximately 5.2%.

To note about this clone: Its antigen is unidentified.

The study drew all its donors from Caucasian adults living in Nashville, Tennessee. Memory CD4+ cells were the fraction left after CD45RA+ naive selection. TCRdb's copy holds only in-frame clones and misses some; the assay was immunoSEQ multiplex PCR. The sample consists of around 510,000 clones, 95% to 97% of them appearing once. The length of the CDR3 is 15 residues. Germline V CDR1 and CDR2: SNHLY, FYNNEI. Trimming at V came to 7 bases and at J to 6 bases, leaving 7 bases not matched to a gene. Sequencing was carried out using naive CD4+ T cells sorted from blood. Subset meaning: CD45RA+ positively selected. The sequence was collected from a woman in her thirties in good health. The chain couples TRBV2 to TRBJ2-3, with TRBD2 identical over 13 bases. CDR3 sequence reads: CASNPGLAGLDTQYF. The CDR3 bases are TGTGCCAGCAACCCGGGACTAGCGGGACTCGATACGCAGTATTTT.